In this sample, the clone carrying this T cell receptor beta chain turned up many times. During its preparation, the TCRbeta library received unique molecular identifiers. One entry per CDR3 protein results from TCRdb running MiXCR on the PCR reads. The sample includes some 200,000 distinct CDR3 sequences, roughly 15% seen only once; the top ten take around 14%. The sample originates from a study of T-cell reconstitution after alpha-beta-depleted transplantation in children. This CDR3 region has 13 residues. Trimming shortened V by 3 bases and J by 2 bases, and 8 bases separated the two germline ends.

The sequence was collected from a human donor who donated a stem cell graft to a child with acute lymphoblastic leukemia. J is TRBJ2-7 and V is TRBV12-3 or TRBV12-4; D gene ambiguous. Source: PBMCs from the stem cell graft donor, taken from the stem cell graft. CDR3: CASSFQIAYEQYF. As DNA, the CDR3 is TGTGCCAGCAGTTTTCAGATTGCCTACGAGCAGTACTTC.